This is a list of T cell receptor beta chains from one sample in a study of Ad26.COV2.S vaccination and SARS-CoV-2 variants. Sequenced by immunoSEQ multiplex PCR; TCRdb stores in-frame clones only, minus some. In the table there are some 350,000 clones, about 90% of which are singletons. The sample here was peripheral blood, taken after recovery from COVID-19. These TCRs come from a human donor who had recovered from COVID-19. The CDR3 runs from the conserved cysteine through the conserved F or W. Fields, in order: clone size, J gene, D gene, V gene, CDR3 DNA, CDR3 protein. The D gene is left open where the match is weak. The listing skips clone size in some rows; elsewhere it reads once, few, many or a size class.

-,TRBJ2-5,TRBD1,TRBV18,TGTGCCAGCTCAACCCGGACAGGCCCGACACAAGAGACCCAGTACTTC,CASSTRTGPTQETQYF
-,TRBJ2-3,TRBD2,TRBV5-8,TGTGCCAGCAGCTTGGAATGGACTAGCGGGGGGGTCACAAGCACAGATACGCAGTATTTT,CASSLEWTSGGVTSTDTQYF
-,TRBJ1-5,-,TRBV6-1,TGTGCCAGCAGTGAACTGGACAGAAATCAGCCCCAGCATTTT,CASSELDRNQPQHF
-,TRBJ1-4,-,TRBV6-5,TGTGCCAGCAGAGACAGGTTTAATGAAAAACTGTTTTTT,CASRDRFNEKLFF
-,TRBJ1-5,-,TRBV10-2,TGCGCCAGCAGTGAGTCTTTCTCCAGGGGGCCCCAGCATTTT,CASSESFSRGPQHF
-,TRBJ1-2,-,TRBV6-2/TRBV6-3,TGTGCCAGCAGTTACCTCGGGGTAGGCTACACCTTC,CASSYLGVGYTF
-,TRBJ1-5,TRBD1,TRBV19,TGTGCCAGTGGGGACAGGACCAATCAGCCCCAGCATTTT,CASGDRTNQPQHF
medium-sized,TRBJ1-2,-,TRBV7-6,TGTGCCAGCAGCCGCTCCAGGGTGGGTGGCTACACCTTC,CASSRSRVGGYTF
-,TRBJ1-1,TRBD1,TRBV7-9,TGTGCCAGCAGCTTAGCTCCGACAGGGAAGGCGAACACTGAAGCTTTCTTT,CASSLAPTGKANTEAFF
-,TRBJ2-3,-,TRBV14,TGTGCCAGCAGCCAAGGGCGCAGGTCGCAGTATTTT,CASSQGRRSQYF
-,TRBJ2-6,-,TRBV9,TGTGCCAGCAGCGTAGTACCCGCTGGGGCCAACGTCCTGACTTTC,CASSVVPAGANVLTF
-,TRBJ1-2,TRBD1,TRBV18,TGTGCCAGCTCATCCGCCGGGACAGGGACCTATGGCTACACCTTC,CASSSAGTGTYGYTF
-,TRBJ2-5,TRBD1,TRBV9,TGTGCCAGCAGCGAAGGGACAGCACAAGAGACCCAGTACTTC,CASSEGTAQETQYF
-,TRBJ2-7,-,TRBV4-2,TGTGCCAGCAGCCACAATATCGGGTCCTACGAGCAGTACTTC,CASSHNIGSYEQYF
-,TRBJ2-3,-,TRBV6-5,TGTGCCAGCAGTTACTCCGGGACAGATACGCAGTATTTT,CASSYSGTDTQYF
-,TRBJ1-1,TRBD1,TRBV7-3,TGTGCCAGCAGCTCAGGGACAGGGTGGAACACTGAAGCTTTCTTT,CASSSGTGWNTEAFF
once,TRBJ1-1,-,TRBV19,TGTGCCAGTATGGAGGTGAACACTGAAGCTTTCTTT,CASMEVNTEAFF
-,TRBJ2-7,TRBD1,TRBV7-9,TGTGCCAGCAGCTTAAGGGACAGCCACTACGAGCAGTACTTC,CASSLRDSHYEQYF
-,TRBJ1-1,TRBD1,TRBV5-1,TGCGCCAGCAGCGGGTCCAGGGGGCCCGGCCTTTTCGCTATGAACACTGAAGCTTTCTTT,CASSGSRGPGLFAMNTEAFF
-,TRBJ2-7,TRBD1,TRBV28,TGTGCCAGCAGTTCAGGGGGCTCCTACGAGCAGTACTTC,CASSSGGSYEQYF
-,TRBJ1-1,TRBD1,TRBV6-5,TGTGCCAGCAGTTTGACCCGGGACAGGGAAGCTTTCTTT,CASSLTRDREAFF
-,TRBJ1-1,-,TRBV5-3,TGTGCTTCTACACAGGCGAACACTGAAGCTTTCTTT,CASTQANTEAFF
-,TRBJ2-7,-,TRBV18,TGTGCCAGCTCACCTTCCGGGACACAGACCTACGAGCAGTACTTC,CASSPSGTQTYEQYF
once,TRBJ1-1,-,TRBV27,TGTGCCAGCAGTGGGACGGTGAACACTGAAGCTTTCTTT,CASSGTVNTEAFF
-,TRBJ2-3,TRBD2,TRBV6-6,TGTGCCAGCAGTTCGACTAGCAGCACAGATACGCAGTATTTT,CASSSTSSTDTQYF
-,TRBJ2-6,TRBD1,TRBV18,TGTGCCAGCTCACCTTCGGACAGGGCTGGGGCCAACGTCCTGACTTTC,CASSPSDRAGANVLTF
-,TRBJ1-2,-,TRBV12-3/TRBV12-4,TGTGCCAGCAGTTTGGCGGAGGTCTATGGCTACACCTTC,CASSLAEVYGYTF
-,TRBJ1-1,TRBD1,TRBV5-1,TGCGCCAGCAGCCTGGGGACAGGTGCGACTGAAGCTTTCTTT,CASSLGTGATEAFF
-,TRBJ1-1,-,TRBV2,TGTGCCAGCAGCAAGGGTTGGGGAATGAACACTGAAGCTTTCTTT,CASSKGWGMNTEAFF
-,TRBJ2-1,-,TRBV4-3,TGCGCCAGCAGCCAACAAAGGCTGAGTTTTGAGCAGTTCTTC,CASSQQRLSFEQFF
-,TRBJ1-3,-,TRBV6-6,TGTGCCAGCAGCCGGGGGGGGCGAGGGAATTCGGCAACAGTCTCTGGAAACACCATATATTTT,CASSRGGRGNSATVSGNTIYF
-,TRBJ1-2,TRBD1,TRBV27,TGTGCCAGCAGTCCCGGGACAGGGTACGGCTACACCTTC,CASSPGTGYGYTF
-,TRBJ1-2,-,TRBV7-3,TGTGCCAGCAGCTCTTCGGAATGGCAGTCAATTCGTCTTGTAGGGTACACCTTC,CASSSSEWQSIRLVGYTF
-,TRBJ2-7,-,TRBV7-2,TGTGCCAGCAGCTCCGGGACCATGCTCGAGCAGTACTTC,CASSSGTMLEQYF
-,TRBJ1-5,-,TRBV2,TGTGCCAGCGAGCTTTTCGGCGGCAATCAGCCCCAGCATTTT,CASELFGGNQPQHF
-,TRBJ2-5,-,TRBV7-9,TGTGCCAGCACCCGACAGGGTGGGAGGGAAGAGACCCAGTACTTC,CASTRQGGREETQYF
-,TRBJ2-3,TRBD2,TRBV3-1/TRBV3-2,TGTGCCAGCAGCCAGATCACTAGCGGGGAGGCGCAGTATTTT,CASSQITSGEAQYF
-,TRBJ2-7,-,TRBV9,TGTGCCAGCAGCCCGAAGGGGGGGATTTTATCCTACGAGCAGTACTTC,CASSPKGGILSYEQYF
-,TRBJ1-1,-,TRBV7-3,TGTGCCAGCAGCCCCACCACCCTAGCAGTAGAAGCTTTCTTT,CASSPTTLAVEAFF
-,TRBJ2-5,TRBD1,TRBV4-3,TGCGCCAGCAGCCAAGGGACAGGGGCCTTGGGGACCCAGTACTTC,CASSQGTGALGTQYF
once,TRBJ1-4,-,TRBV28,TGTGCCAGCAGTTTGTGGAAGGAAAAACTGTTTTTT,CASSLWKEKLFF
-,TRBJ2-7,-,TRBV6-1,TGTGCCAGCAGTGAGTTGTACGAGCAGTACTTC,CASSELYEQYF
-,TRBJ2-1,-,TRBV21-1,TGTGCCACCCATTCCGGGACTAAGTACAATGAGCAGTTCTTC,CATHSGTKYNEQFF
-,TRBJ1-2,-,TRBV25-1,TGTGCCAGCAGTGAATTCCGGGGGTTAAACTATGGCTACACCTTC,CASSEFRGLNYGYTF
-,TRBJ2-2,-,TRBV19,TGTGCCAGTAGGGTTCCGCGGGGACGGGCAACGAACACCGGGGAGCTGTTTTTT,CASRVPRGRATNTGELFF
-,TRBJ2-1,-,TRBV15,TGTGCCACCAGCATTTCTGGTGAGCAGTTCTTC,CATSISGEQFF
once,TRBJ2-7,-,TRBV7-8,TGTGCCAGCAGCCAAGACACCTACGAGCAGTACTTC,CASSQDTYEQYF
-,TRBJ1-2,TRBD1,TRBV5-5,TGTGCCAGCAGCCTGGTACCAGGGGGCGCCCATGGCTACACCTTC,CASSLVPGGAHGYTF
-,TRBJ1-2,-,TRBV6-2/TRBV6-3,TGTGCCAGCAGTACGGAGCCGGGTTCGCCGAGGGGCTACACCTTC,CASSTEPGSPRGYTF
-,TRBJ2-7,-,TRBV2,TGTGCCAGCGTAGGACAGTCGAGCTCCTACGAGCAGTACTTC,CASVGQSSSYEQYF
-,TRBJ2-5,-,TRBV11-3,TGTGCCAGCAGCTTTGATGGGAGCCAAGAGACCCAGTACTTC,CASSFDGSQETQYF
-,TRBJ2-1,-,TRBV2,TGTGCCAGCAGTGAAATCCCTTTAGACTCCTACAATGAGCAGTTCTTC,CASSEIPLDSYNEQFF
-,TRBJ2-1,-,TRBV5-1,TGCGCCAGCAGCTTTGACAGGGAGGGTGAGCAGTTCTTC,CASSFDREGEQFF
-,TRBJ1-6,-,TRBV27,TGTGCCAGCAGTTTATCTGCAGGGTTGAATTCACCCCTCCACTTT,CASSLSAGLNSPLHF
few,TRBJ2-1,-,TRBV4-1,TGCGCCAGCAGCCAAGATCCGGAGGGATTCTATGAGCAGTTCTTC,CASSQDPEGFYEQFF